The 17 T cell receptor beta chains given below trace back to one sample, sequenced in a study of control samples from healthy donors and cancer patients. Libraries were prepared by immunoSEQ multiplex PCR; TCRdb keeps only in-frame clonotypes and omits some of them. The table records approximately 160,000 clones, 80% to 95% of them present only once. Sample: blood. Every receptor here comes from a woman in her 40s in good health.

The chain recombines TRBV28 with TRBJ2-3, with D hard to call. CDR3 length equals 17 residues. Germline lookup yields CDR1 MDHEN and CDR2 SYDVKM. The V end lost 5 bases, the J end lost 2 bases, and 20 bases lay between the germline ends. CDR3 sequence reads: CASSLHPPPSYTDTQYF. CDR3 nucleotide sequence: TGTGCCAGCAGTCTTCATCCGCCCCCCTCTTACACAGATACGCAGTATTTT.

The gene calls are TRBV6-5 and TRBJ2-5; 8 positions match TRBD1. CDR3 length: 15 residues. Trimming took 5 bases from V and 4 from J; bases not matched to a gene: 9. Germline V gives CDR1 MNHEY, CDR2 SVGAGI. For the CDR3, the DNA is TGTGCCAGCAGTCTACGGGGACAGGAGGGAGAGACCCAGTACTTC. It yields the protein CASSLRGQEGETQYF.

The rearrangement joins TRBV27 to TRBJ1-4; 11 positions agree with TRBD1. After removal of 5 bases from V and 8 bases from J, the junction contained 7 bases not matched to a gene. In germline, CDR1 is MNHEY, CDR2 SMNVEV (reference sequence). This CDR3 contains 15 residues. The CDR3 loop is CASSHPRDRGEKLFF. DNA for the CDR3: TGTGCCAGCAGTCATCCGCGGGACAGGGGGGAAAAACTGTTTTTT. The complete variable domain, with remaining parts taken from reference TRBV27 and TRBJ1-4, reads EAQVTQNPRYLITVTGKKLTVTCSQNMNHEYMSWYRQDPGLGLRQIYYSMNVEVTDKGDVPEGYKVSRKEKRNFPLILESPSPNQTSLYFCASSHPRDRGEKLFFGSGTQLSVL.

The V call is TRBV27, the J call TRBJ2-5, with D perhaps matching TRBD1 (5 bases). The germline V gene has CDR1 MNHEY and CDR2 SMNVEV (reference sequence). The CDR3 length is 13 residues. V lost 5 bases to trimming and J lost 7 bases, with 14 bases between them. CDR3 nucleotide sequence: TGTGCCAGCAGTCCATCCCAAAGGGGGACCCAGTACTTC. Its translation: CASSPSQRGTQYF.

This rearrangement joins TRBV6-5 to TRBJ1-1; D unresolved. CDR3 length equals 11 residues. Germline CDR1 and CDR2: MNHEY and SVGAGI. Trimming removed 10 bases at V and 5 bases at J, with 11 bases between. CDR3 sequence: CATYQGTEAFF. CDR3 nucleotides: TGTGCCACCTACCAAGGGACTGAAGCTTTCTTT.

This clone was detected only once. The chain joins TRBV10-1 to TRBJ2-2; 8 bases align to TRBD2. This CDR3 is 13 amino acids long. Trimming removed 6 bases from V and 7 bases from J; junction bases left unmatched: 4. Germline-derived CDR1 and CDR2 are WNHNN and SYGVQD (reference sequence). The CDR3 coding sequence is TGCGCCAGCAGCGGGGGGGCAGACGGGGAGCTGTTTTTT. Residues: CASSGGADGELFF.

The V and J genes are TRBV27 and TRBJ2-3, with D perhaps TRBD1 (6 bases). The CDR3 length is 15 residues. V shed 5 bases and J shed 0 bases, with 12 bases lying between them. CDR1 and CDR2 from the germline V gene are MNHEY and SMNVEV (reference sequence). Here the CDR3 reads CASSIARGSTDTQYF. The CDR3, as DNA: TGTGCCAGCAGTATCGCCAGGGGAAGCACAGATACGCAGTATTTT.

This clone came up once. The rearrangement links TRBV12-5 to TRBJ1-4; D unclear. The CDR3 runs 13 residues. The V end was cut by 3 bases, the J end by 2 bases, with 4 bases between. Germline CDR1 reads LGHNT; CDR2 reads FRNRAP. The CDR3 region has the DNA TGTGCTAGTGGTTTCCGGACTAATGAAAAACTGTTTTTT. This translates into CASGFRTNEKLFF.

This clone has only one observation. CDR3 amino acids: CASSSQREVVGHEQYF. In DNA form, the CDR3 reads TGTGCCAGCAGCTCCCAAAGAGAAGTCGTCGGGCACGAGCAGTACTTC. The chain recombines TRBV7-9 with TRBJ2-7; D gene ambiguous. In germline, CDR1 is SEHNR, CDR2 FQNEAQ (reference sequence). V was trimmed by 4 bases and J by 5 bases, leaving 21 bases between them. The CDR3 covers 16 residues.

The J gene is TRBJ1-5, the V gene TRBV27; D is perhaps TRBD1 (5 bases). Trimming left V 2 bases short and J 1 base short, with 12 bases between. The CDR3 has 16 residues. Germline values: CDR1 MNHEY, CDR2 SMNVEV (reference sequence). CDR3 sequence: CASSLLGGVSNQPQHF. CDR3 DNA: TGTGCCAGCAGTTTACTTGGGGGGGTAAGCAATCAGCCCCAGCATTTT.

The V call is TRBV4-1, the J call TRBJ2-1; 9 bases fit TRBD2. This CDR3 comprises 19 residues. Trimming cost V 0 bases and J 4 bases; bases outside gene matches: 13. Germline lookup yields CDR1 MGHRA and CDR2 YSYEKL. The CDR3 is CASSQDFVVSSGGYNEQFF. The CDR3 coding sequence is TGCGCCAGCAGCCAAGATTTTGTGGTTTCGAGCGGGGGGTACAATGAGCAGTTCTTC.

The sample holds a few counts of this clone. In DNA, the CDR3 is TGTGCCAGCAGCTTAGATCGACAGTTTAATGAAAAACTGTTTTTT. Its translation is CASSLDRQFNEKLFF. This chain uses TRBV11-2 with TRBJ1-4; perhaps TRBD1 as D (5 bases). Germline assignment: CDR1 SGHAT and CDR2 FQNNGV. The CDR3 sequence is 15 residues long. V gave up 0 bases and J gave up 4 bases, with 9 bases separating them. Together with reference TRBV11-2 and TRBJ1-4, the CDR3 gives the full variable domain: EAGVAQSPRYKIIEKRQSVAFWCNPISGHATLYWYQQILGQGPKLLIQFQNNGVVDDSQLPKDRFSAERLKGVDSTLKIQPAKLEDSAVYLCASSLDRQFNEKLFFGSGTQLSVL.

This chain joins TRBV14 and TRBJ2-5; 7 nucleotides align to TRBD2. Germline V lookup: CDR1 SGHDN, CDR2 FVKESK. CDR3 length: 15 amino acids. V was clipped by 2 bases and J by 2 bases; unmatched bases: 5. In nucleotides, the CDR3 is TGTGCCAGCAGCCAATTGTCTAGCGGACAAGAGACCCAGTACTTC. As protein: CASSQLSSGQETQYF.

The table lists this clone with a count of one. The genes are TRBV15 and TRBJ1-5; 7 bases fit TRBD1. The germline CDR1 and CDR2 sequences are LNHNV and YYDKDF (reference sequence). The CDR3 extends over 16 amino acids. V lost 3 bases to trimming and J lost 2 bases; unmatched junction nucleotides: 7. The CDR3 sequence is CATSSLRTGGNQPQHF. CDR3 DNA: TGTGCCACCAGCAGCCTCCGGACAGGTGGCAATCAGCCCCAGCATTTT.

The chain has TRBV7-2 and TRBJ2-7; D possibly corresponds to TRBD2 (5 bases). CDR3 length: 15 residues. V lost 1 base, J lost 2 bases, and 12 bases lay in between. CDR1 and CDR2 from the germline V gene are SGHTA and FQGNSA. CDR3 protein: CASSLVISGAYEQYF. CDR3 DNA: TGTGCCAGCAGCTTAGTAATTTCCGGGGCCTACGAGCAGTACTTC.

The chain joins TRBV6-5 to TRBJ1-2; D is ambiguous. Germline-derived CDR1 and CDR2 are MNHEY and SVGAGI. The CDR3 runs 16 residues. Trimming shortened V by 6 bases and J by 0 bases, and 17 bases separated the two germline ends. The CDR3 DNA is TGTGCCAGCAGCTACAGTAGCTTTTATTCTAACTATGGCTACACCTTC. It yields the protein CASSYSSFYSNYGYTF.

The V gene is TRBV9, the J gene TRBJ2-3; D not resolved. Germline V gives CDR1 SGDLS, CDR2 YYNGEE. The CDR3 extends over 16 amino acids. Trimming stripped 0 bases from V and 4 bases from J, with 15 bases between. The CDR3 is CASSVGVTPTSDTQYF. Written as DNA, the CDR3 is TGTGCCAGCAGCGTAGGCGTTACCCCTACGTCAGATACGCAGTATTTT.